Listed below are T cell receptor beta chains from one sample, sequenced in a study of PD-L1 blockade in urothelial cancer. Clones were sequenced by immunoSEQ multiplex PCR, and TCRdb holds only the in-frame ones, with some missing. The sample includes more than 75,000 clones, more than 85% of them seen just once. Material: PBMCs, obtained around atezolizumab (anti-PD-L1) treatment. These receptors all come from a man aged 55 to 70 with urothelial cancer. The CDR3 runs from the conserved cysteine through the conserved F or W. The order of the fields is J gene, V gene, clone size, D gene, CDR3 DNA, CDR3 protein. D genes are given only for firm matches. The listing skips clone size in some rows; elsewhere it reads once, few, many or a size class.

TRBJ1-6,TRBV9,.,TRBD1,TGTGCCAGCAGCCTCTATGCGGTTCGACAGGGAGATTCACCCCTCCACTTT,CASSLYAVRQGDSPLHF
TRBJ2-7,TRBV5-3,.,.,TGTGCCAGAAGCCGAGACTCGAGATCCTACGAGCAGTACTTC,CARSRDSRSYEQYF
TRBJ1-2,TRBV6-5,.,.,TGTGCCAGCGGGCTGAACTATGGCTACACCTTC,CASGLNYGYTF
TRBJ2-5,TRBV19,once,.,TGTGCCAGTAGTCCAACCTTGGTACTCCAAGAGACCCAGTACTTC,CASSPTLVLQETQYF
TRBJ2-1,TRBV7-9,few,.,TGTGCCAGCAGCTATCCACTAGGCGGTGAGCAGTTCTTC,CASSYPLGGEQFF
TRBJ1-1,TRBV7-2,few,.,TGTGCCAGCAGCTTACAGGGGCCTCCTGAAGCTTTCTTT,CASSLQGPPEAFF
TRBJ1-1,TRBV7-9,.,.,TGTGCCAGCAGCTTAGCGCTAGGGAACACTGAAGCTTTCTTT,CASSLALGNTEAFF
TRBJ1-4,TRBV2,.,.,TGTGCCAGCAGTGAGGCAGGGTTGGCTAATGAAAAACTGTTTTTT,CASSEAGLANEKLFF
TRBJ2-1,TRBV7-2,.,TRBD1,TGTGCCAGCAGTTGGGACAGTGAGACTCAGTTCTTC,CASSWDSETQFF
TRBJ1-3,TRBV6-1,.,.,TGTGCCAGCAGTGAACCTGGCAGGGTAAATGGAAACACCATATATTTT,CASSEPGRVNGNTIYF
TRBJ1-2,TRBV28,.,.,TGTGCCAGCAGTTTAGGCCAGGGGCACTATGGCTACACCTTC,CASSLGQGHYGYTF
TRBJ1-2,TRBV25-1,.,.,TGTGCCAGCAGTGAAGCGGGGAACTATGGCTACACCTTC,CASSEAGNYGYTF
TRBJ1-2,TRBV7-8,.,TRBD1,TGTGCCAGCAGCTACGAGGACAGGGGGTATGGCTACACCTTC,CASSYEDRGYGYTF
TRBJ2-5,TRBV7-9,.,.,TGTGCCAGCAGCTTAATCGCATCCGGGAGCCAAGAGACCCAGTACTTC,CASSLIASGSQETQYF
TRBJ2-1,TRBV6-1,.,.,TGTGCCAGCACCGCGGGACTCACATCCTACAATGAGCAGTTCTTC,CASTAGLTSYNEQFF
TRBJ2-1,TRBV5-6,.,.,TGTGCCAGCAGCTCCTCGATGGGGGGGCAAGTCAATGAGCAGTTCTTC,CASSSSMGGQVNEQFF
TRBJ2-3,TRBV10-3,.,.,TGTGCCATCAGTGAGCGAGCAGAGGCGCAGTATTTT,CAISERAEAQYF
TRBJ2-2,TRBV7-3,.,.,TGTGCCAGCAGCTTACAGGGGACCGGGGAGCTGTTTTTT,CASSLQGTGELFF
TRBJ2-7,TRBV6-1,.,TRBD2,TGTGCCAGCAGTGAAAGGGATCCTCTAGCGGGGGGCTCCTACGAGCAGTACTTC,CASSERDPLAGGSYEQYF
TRBJ2-1,TRBV6-5,.,.,TGTGCCAGCAGTTACTCTATTAGCCGCATTAGCGATGAGCAGTTCTTC,CASSYSISRISDEQFF
TRBJ1-2,TRBV5-1,.,TRBD1,TGCGCCAGCAGCTTGGAGGGGGCTGACTTCTATGGCTACACCTTC,CASSLEGADFYGYTF
TRBJ2-2,TRBV7-2,.,TRBD2,TGTGCCAGCAGTTCGACTAGCGGGGGGAACACCGGGGAGCTGTTTTTT,CASSSTSGGNTGELFF
TRBJ2-2,TRBV10-3,.,.,TGTGCCATCAGAGGGACACCCGACAACACCGGGGAGCTGTTTTTT,CAIRGTPDNTGELFF
TRBJ1-1,TRBV7-2,.,.,TGTGCCAGCAGCTTACGGGACCCTGGAAAGGGAGGGAGAATAACTGAAGCTTTCTTT,CASSLRDPGKGGRITEAFF
TRBJ2-3,TRBV7-2,.,TRBD1,TGTGCCAGCAGCTTAAGGGGACAGGGAGGGGATACGCAGTATTTT,CASSLRGQGGDTQYF
TRBJ2-6,TRBV6-4,.,.,TGTGCCAGCAGTACAGTCCCTGGGGCCAACGTCCTGACTTTC,CASSTVPGANVLTF
TRBJ2-1,TRBV30,.,TRBD2,TGTGCCTGGAGTGAGGGACTAGCCCAGGAATACAATGAGCAGTTCTTC,CAWSEGLAQEYNEQFF
TRBJ2-7,TRBV4-3,.,TRBD2,TGCGCCAGCAGCCAAGACAACGGGCCGGGGGGGTACGAGCAGTACTTC,CASSQDNGPGGYEQYF
TRBJ1-3,TRBV7-3,.,.,TGTGCCAGCAGCTCCACAGGGTATCCTGGAAACACCATATATTTT,CASSSTGYPGNTIYF
TRBJ2-7,TRBV5-4,.,.,TGTGCCAGCAGCTTGGCAGGGCCGAGGGAGCAGTACTTC,CASSLAGPREQYF